This T cell receptor (beta chain) was sequenced for a study of T cell changes during pregnancy in multiple sclerosis. Germline assignment: CDR1 MNHEY and CDR2 SVGAGI. V lost 10 bases, J lost 2 bases, and 9 bases lay in between. The CDR3 length is 12 residues. TCRdb keeps only in-frame clones here, not all; method: immunoSEQ multiplex PCR. The sample holds more than 75,000 clones, over 90% seen once. The receptor's source is a female donor with multiple sclerosis, enrolled in a pregnancy study. Sequenced material: peripheral blood, taken in the third trimester of pregnancy. The V call is TRBV6-5, the J call TRBJ1-5; no reliable D call. CDR3 coding DNA: TGTGCCACCGGGGTAGGCAATCAGCCCCAGCATTTT. Amino acids: CATGVGNQPQHF.